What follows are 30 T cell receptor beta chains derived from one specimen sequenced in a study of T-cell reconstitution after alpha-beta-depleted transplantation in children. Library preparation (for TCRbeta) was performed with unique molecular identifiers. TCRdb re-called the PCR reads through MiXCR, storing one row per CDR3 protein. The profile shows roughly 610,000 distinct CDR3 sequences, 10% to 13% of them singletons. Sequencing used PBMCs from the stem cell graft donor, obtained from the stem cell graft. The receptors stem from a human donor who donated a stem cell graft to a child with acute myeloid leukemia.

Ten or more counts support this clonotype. The CDR3 spells CASSLTGTVGEKLFF. CDR3 nucleotides: TGTGCCAGCAGTTTAACCGGGACAGTAGGGGAAAAACTGTTTTTT. The V and J genes are TRBV28 and TRBJ1-4, with 7 positions matching TRBD1. The CDR3 has 15 amino acids. Losses at the gene ends were 2 bases for V and 8 bases for J; bases not matched to a gene: 8. Germline CDR1 reads MDHEN; CDR2 reads SYDVKM.

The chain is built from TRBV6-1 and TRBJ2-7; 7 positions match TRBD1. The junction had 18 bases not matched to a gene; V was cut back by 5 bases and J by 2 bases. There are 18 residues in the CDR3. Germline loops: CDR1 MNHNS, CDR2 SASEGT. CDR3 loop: CASSRTAQGVYLTYEQYF. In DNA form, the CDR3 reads TGTGCCAGCAGTCGGACCGCGCAGGGGGTTTATCTAACCTACGAGCAGTACTTC.

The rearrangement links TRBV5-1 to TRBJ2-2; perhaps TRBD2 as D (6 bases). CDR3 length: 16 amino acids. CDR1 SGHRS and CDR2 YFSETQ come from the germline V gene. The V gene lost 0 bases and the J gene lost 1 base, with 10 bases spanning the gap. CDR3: CASSLDGTGNTGELFF. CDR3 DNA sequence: TGCGCCAGCAGCTTGGACGGGACTGGGAACACCGGGGAGCTGTTTTTT.

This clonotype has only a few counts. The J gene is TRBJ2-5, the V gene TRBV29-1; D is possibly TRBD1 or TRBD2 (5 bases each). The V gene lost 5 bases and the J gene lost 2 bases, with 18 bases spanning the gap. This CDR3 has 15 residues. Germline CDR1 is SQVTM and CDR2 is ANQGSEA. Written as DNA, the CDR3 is TGCAGCGTTCGACTCTCCACGGGGCTTCAAGAGACCCAGTACTTC. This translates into CSVRLSTGLQETQYF.

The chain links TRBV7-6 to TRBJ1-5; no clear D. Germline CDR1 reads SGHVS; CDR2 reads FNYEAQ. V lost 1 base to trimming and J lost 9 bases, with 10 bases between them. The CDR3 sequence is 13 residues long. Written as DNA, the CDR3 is TGTGCCAGCAGCTTAGGTTGGTCTCGGCCCCAGCATTTT. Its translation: CASSLGWSRPQHF.

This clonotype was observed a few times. The CDR3 loop is CSVVVQAGNEQFF. The DNA of the CDR3 is TGCAGCGTTGTTGTCCAGGCAGGGAATGAGCAGTTCTTC. The chain carries TRBV29-1 and TRBJ2-1, with TRBD1 as a possible D gene (5 bases). Germline loops: CDR1 SQVTM, CDR2 ANQGSEA. Trimming shortened V by 4 bases and J by 7 bases, and 14 bases separated the two germline ends. This CDR3 region has 13 residues.

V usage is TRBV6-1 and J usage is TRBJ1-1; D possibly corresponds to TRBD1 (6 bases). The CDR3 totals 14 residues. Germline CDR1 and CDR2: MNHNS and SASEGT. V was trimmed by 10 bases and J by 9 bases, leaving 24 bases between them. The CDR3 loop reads CATGQGWGAEQAFF. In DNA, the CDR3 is TGTGCCACCGGGCAGGGTTGGGGGGCCGAGCAAGCTTTCTTT.

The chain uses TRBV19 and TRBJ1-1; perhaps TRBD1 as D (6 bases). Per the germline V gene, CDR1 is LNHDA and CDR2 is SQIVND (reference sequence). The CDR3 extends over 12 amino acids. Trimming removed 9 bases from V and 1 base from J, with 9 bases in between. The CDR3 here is CASEDRNTEAFF. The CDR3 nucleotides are TGTGCCAGCGAGGACAGGAACACTGAAGCTTTCTTT.

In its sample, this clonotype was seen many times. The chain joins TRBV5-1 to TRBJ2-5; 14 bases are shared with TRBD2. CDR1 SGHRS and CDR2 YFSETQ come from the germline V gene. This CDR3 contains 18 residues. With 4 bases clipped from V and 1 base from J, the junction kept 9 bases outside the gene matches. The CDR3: CASSTKPTSGRAQETQYF. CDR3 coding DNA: TGCGCCAGCAGCACGAAGCCGACTAGCGGGAGGGCCCAAGAGACCCAGTACTTC. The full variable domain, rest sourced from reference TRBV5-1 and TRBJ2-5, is KAGVTQTPRYLIKTRGQQVTLSCSPISGHRSVSWYQQTPGQGLQFLFEYFSETQRNKGNFPGRFSGRQFSNSRSEMNVSTLELGDSALYLCASSTKPTSGRAQETQYFGPGTRLLVL.

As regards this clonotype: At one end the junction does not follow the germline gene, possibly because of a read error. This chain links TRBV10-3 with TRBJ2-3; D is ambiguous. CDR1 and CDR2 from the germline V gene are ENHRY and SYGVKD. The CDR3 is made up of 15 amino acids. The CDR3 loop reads CAISEWQFSTDRQYF. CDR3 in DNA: TGTGCCATCAGTGAGTGGCAGTTTAGCACAGATAGGCAGTATTTT.

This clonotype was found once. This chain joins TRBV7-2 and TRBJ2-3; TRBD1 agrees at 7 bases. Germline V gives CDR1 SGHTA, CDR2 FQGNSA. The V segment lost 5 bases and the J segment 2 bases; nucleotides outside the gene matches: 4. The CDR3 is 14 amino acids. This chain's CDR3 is CASSLGQYTDTQYF. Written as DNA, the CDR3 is TGTGCCAGCAGCCTGGGACAGTACACAGATACGCAGTATTTT.

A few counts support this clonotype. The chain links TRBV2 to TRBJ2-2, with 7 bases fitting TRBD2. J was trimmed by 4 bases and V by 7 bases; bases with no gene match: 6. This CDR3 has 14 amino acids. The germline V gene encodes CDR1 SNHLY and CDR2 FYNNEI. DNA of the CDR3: TGTGCCAGCATCGGGGGGAAGGGCACCGGGGAGCTGTTTTTT. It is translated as CASIGGKGTGELFF.

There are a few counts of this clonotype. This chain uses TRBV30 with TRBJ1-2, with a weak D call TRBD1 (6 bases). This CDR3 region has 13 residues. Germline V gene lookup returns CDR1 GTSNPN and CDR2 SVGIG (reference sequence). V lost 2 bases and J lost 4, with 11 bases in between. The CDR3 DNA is TGTGCCTGGAGTACAGGGACGGGCTATGGCTACACCTTC. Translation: CAWSTGTGYGYTF.

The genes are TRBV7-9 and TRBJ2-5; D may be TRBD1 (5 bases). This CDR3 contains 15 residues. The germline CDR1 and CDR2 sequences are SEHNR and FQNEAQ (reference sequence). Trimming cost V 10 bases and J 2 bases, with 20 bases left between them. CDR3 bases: TGTGCCAACGCTACAGGAGAACCCGGACAAGAGACCCAGTACTTC. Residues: CANATGEPGQETQYF.

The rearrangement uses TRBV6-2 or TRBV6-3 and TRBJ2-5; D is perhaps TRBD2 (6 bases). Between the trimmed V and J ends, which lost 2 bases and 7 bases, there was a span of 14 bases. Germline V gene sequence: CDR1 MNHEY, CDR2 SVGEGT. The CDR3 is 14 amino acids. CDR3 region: CASSYLAEGGTQYF. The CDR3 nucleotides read TGTGCCAGCAGTTACCTCGCGGAGGGAGGGACCCAGTACTTC.

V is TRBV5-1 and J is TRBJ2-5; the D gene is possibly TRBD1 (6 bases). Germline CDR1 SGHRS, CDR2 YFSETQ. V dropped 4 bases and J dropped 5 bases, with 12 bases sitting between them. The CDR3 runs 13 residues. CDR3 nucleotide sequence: TGCGCCAGCAGCCTCCGGACAGACGAGACCCAGTACTTC. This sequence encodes CASSLRTDETQYF.

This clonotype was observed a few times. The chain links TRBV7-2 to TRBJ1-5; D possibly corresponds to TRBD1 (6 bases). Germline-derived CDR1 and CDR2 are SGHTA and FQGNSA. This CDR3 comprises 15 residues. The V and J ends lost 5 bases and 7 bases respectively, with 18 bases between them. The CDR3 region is CASSPNRVSGQPQHF. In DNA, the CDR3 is TGTGCCAGCAGCCCAAACAGGGTATCAGGGCAGCCCCAGCATTTT.

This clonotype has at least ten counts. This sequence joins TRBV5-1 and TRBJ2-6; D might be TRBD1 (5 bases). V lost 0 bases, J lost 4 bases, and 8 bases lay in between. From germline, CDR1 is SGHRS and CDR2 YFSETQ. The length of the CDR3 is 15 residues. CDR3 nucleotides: TGCGCCAGCAGCTTGGCAGGGTCGGGGGCCAACGTCCTGACTTTC. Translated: CASSLAGSGANVLTF. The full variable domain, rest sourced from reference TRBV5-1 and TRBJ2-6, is KAGVTQTPRYLIKTRGQQVTLSCSPISGHRSVSWYQQTPGQGLQFLFEYFSETQRNKGNFPGRFSGRQFSNSRSEMNVSTLELGDSALYLCASSLAGSGANVLTFGAGSRLTVL.

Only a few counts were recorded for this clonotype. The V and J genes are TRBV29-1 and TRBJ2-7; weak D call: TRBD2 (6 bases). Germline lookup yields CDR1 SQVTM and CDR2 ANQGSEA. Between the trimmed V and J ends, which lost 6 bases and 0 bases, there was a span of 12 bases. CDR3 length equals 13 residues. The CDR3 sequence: CSVGLLSSYEQYF. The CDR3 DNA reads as TGCAGCGTGGGACTCCTAAGCTCCTACGAGCAGTACTTC.

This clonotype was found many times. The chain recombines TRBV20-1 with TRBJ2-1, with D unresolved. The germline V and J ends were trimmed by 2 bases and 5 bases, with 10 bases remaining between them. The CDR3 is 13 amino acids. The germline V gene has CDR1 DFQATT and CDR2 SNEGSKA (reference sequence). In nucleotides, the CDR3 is TGCAGTGCTAGAAGGTTCCAAAACAATGAGCAGTTCTTC. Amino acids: CSARRFQNNEQFF.

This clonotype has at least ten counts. CDR3 bases: TGCAGCGTCGAGGGGGATTTAGCGTCCTACAATGAGCAGTTCTTC. It is translated as CSVEGDLASYNEQFF. The J gene is TRBJ2-1, the V gene TRBV29-1; D is perhaps TRBD1 (6 bases). The V end was cut by 6 bases, the J end by 1 base, with 16 bases between. In germline, CDR1 is SQVTM, CDR2 ANQGSEA. This CDR3 region has 15 residues.

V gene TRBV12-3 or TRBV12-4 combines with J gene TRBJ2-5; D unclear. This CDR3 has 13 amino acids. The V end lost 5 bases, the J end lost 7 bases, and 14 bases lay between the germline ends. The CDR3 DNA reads TGTGCCAGCAGTAGTCCCCCTGGATGGACCCAGTACTTC. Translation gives CASSSPPGWTQYF.

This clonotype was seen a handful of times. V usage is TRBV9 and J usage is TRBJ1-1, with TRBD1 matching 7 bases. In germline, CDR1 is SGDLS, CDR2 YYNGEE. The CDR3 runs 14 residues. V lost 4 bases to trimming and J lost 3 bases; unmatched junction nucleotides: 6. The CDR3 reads CASSPQGGDTEAFF. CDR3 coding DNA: TGTGCCAGCAGCCCGCAGGGGGGGGACACTGAAGCTTTCTTT.

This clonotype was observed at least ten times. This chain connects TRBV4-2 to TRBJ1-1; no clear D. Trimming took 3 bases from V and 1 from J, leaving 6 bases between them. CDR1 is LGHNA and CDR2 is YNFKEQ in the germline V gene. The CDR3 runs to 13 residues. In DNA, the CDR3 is TGTGCCAGCAGCCAGGGAGCGAACACTGAAGCTTTCTTT. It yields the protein CASSQGANTEAFF.

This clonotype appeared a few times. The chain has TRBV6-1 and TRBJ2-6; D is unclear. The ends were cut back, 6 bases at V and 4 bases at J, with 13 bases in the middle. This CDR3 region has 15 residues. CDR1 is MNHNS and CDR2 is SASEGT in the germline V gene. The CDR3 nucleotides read TGTGCCAGCAGCCGAAACCAGGACGGGGCCAACGTCCTGACTTTC. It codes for CASSRNQDGANVLTF.

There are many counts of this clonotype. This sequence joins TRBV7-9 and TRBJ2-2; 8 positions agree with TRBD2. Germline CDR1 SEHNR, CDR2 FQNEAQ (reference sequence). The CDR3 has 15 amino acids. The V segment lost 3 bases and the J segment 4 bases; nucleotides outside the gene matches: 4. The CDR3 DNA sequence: TGTGCCAGCAGCTTCCGAGCGGGAGTCACCGGGGAGCTGTTTTTT. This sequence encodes CASSFRAGVTGELFF.

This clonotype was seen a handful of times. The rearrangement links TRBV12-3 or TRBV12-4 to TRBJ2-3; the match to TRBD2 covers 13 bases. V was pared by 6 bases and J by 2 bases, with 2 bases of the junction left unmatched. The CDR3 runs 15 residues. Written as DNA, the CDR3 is TGTGCCAGCAGGGGGACTAGCGGGGTCACAGATACGCAGTATTTT. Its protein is CASRGTSGVTDTQYF.

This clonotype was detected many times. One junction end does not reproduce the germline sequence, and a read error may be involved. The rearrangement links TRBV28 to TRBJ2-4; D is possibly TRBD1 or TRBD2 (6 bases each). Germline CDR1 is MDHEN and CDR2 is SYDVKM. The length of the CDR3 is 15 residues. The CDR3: CASSFIVGGKDIQYF. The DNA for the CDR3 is TGTGCCAGCAGTTTTATAGTCGGGGGCAAAGACATTCAGTACTTC.

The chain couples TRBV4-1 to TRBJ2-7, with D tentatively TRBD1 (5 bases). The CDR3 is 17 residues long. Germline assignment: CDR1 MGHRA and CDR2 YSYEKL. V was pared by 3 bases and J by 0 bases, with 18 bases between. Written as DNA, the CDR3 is TGCGCCAGCAGCCATCACGATGTAGGGGCAACCTCCTACGAGCAGTACTTC. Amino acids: CASSHHDVGATSYEQYF.

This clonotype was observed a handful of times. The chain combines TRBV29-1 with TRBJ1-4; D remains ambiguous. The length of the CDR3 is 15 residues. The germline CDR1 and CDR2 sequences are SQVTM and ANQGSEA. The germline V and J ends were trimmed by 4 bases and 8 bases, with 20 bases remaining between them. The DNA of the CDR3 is TGCAGCGTTGGGGGAGGTGGGCAGCCTGAGGAAAAACTGTTTTTT. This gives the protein CSVGGGGQPEEKLFF.